This T cell receptor (beta chain) was observed in a study of glioma-infiltrating T cells after dendritic cell vaccination. The primer mix had 60 V beta and 13 J beta primers. Only in-frame clones appear in the TCRdb table, and some are missing; sequencing was by immunoSEQ multiplex PCR. The table has approximately 46,000 clones, around 89% seen once. As to time point: after dendritic cell vaccination, including at tumor progression/relapse. Selection required adequate fresh-frozen tumor tissue plus more than two years' survival data. The sequencing here drew on blood, taken after dendritic cell vaccination. The clonotype comes from a human donor with glioblastoma.

The CDR3 sequence is CASSPPSPGGSYGYTF. For the CDR3, the DNA is TGTGCCAGCAGTCCGCCATCCCCAGGGGGCAGCTATGGCTACACCTTC. V usage is TRBV28 and J usage is TRBJ1-2; 8 bases are shared with TRBD1. Germline CDR1 reads MDHEN; CDR2 reads SYDVKM. The V gene end was trimmed by 5 bases and the J gene end by 4 bases; junction bases not matched to a gene: 12. The CDR3 contains 16 residues.